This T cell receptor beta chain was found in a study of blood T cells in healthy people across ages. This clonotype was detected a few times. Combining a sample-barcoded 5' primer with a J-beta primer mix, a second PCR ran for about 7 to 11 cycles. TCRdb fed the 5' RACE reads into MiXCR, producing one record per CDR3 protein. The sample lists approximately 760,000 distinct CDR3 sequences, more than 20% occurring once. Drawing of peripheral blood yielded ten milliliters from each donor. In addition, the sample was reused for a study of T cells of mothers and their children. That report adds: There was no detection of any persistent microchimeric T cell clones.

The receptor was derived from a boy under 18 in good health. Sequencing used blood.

In DNA form, the CDR3 reads TGCAGTGCCACTAGCGGGGAGAGGATCAATGAGCAGTTCTTC. Encoded protein: CSATSGERINEQFF. J is TRBJ2-5 and V is TRBV20-1; 10 bases map to TRBD2. The J call could be wrong; TRBJ2-1 is a better fit for the DNA end. This CDR3 is 14 amino acids long. Germline assignment: CDR1 DFQATT and CDR2 SNEGSKA (reference sequence).